The rows below give T cell receptor beta chains drawn from one sample of a study of shared clonotypes between healthy human individuals. This table comes from immunoSEQ multiplex PCR, and its TCRdb copy is limited to in-frame clones, with some not included. The table includes millions of clones, approximately 95% detected once. Sequencing input: naive CD4+ T cells from PBMCs. These receptors were collected from a man younger than 35 in good health. Some clones in this sample may be carry-over from other donors' samples. Both conserved end residues are part of each CDR3. The D gene is left open where the match is weak. Not all rows give a size; the values are once, few, many and, for expanded clones, a class.

j_call,cdr3_length,clone_size,v_call,d_call,cdr3_nt,cdr3_aa
TRBJ2-1,14,-,TRBV5-1,TRBD1,TGCGCCAGCAGCCCCGGGACAGGGGACAATGAGCAGTTCTTC,CASSPGTGDNEQFF
TRBJ1-2,12,few,TRBV13,-,TGTGCCAGTAGCGTTTGGCTTGAGGGCTACACCTTC,CASSVWLEGYTF
TRBJ2-2,14,-,TRBV10-1,TRBD1,TGCGCCAGCAGGCCAACAGGGGACACCGGGGAGCTGTTTTTT,CASRPTGDTGELFF
TRBJ2-7,14,-,TRBV7-2,TRBD1,TGTGCCAGCAGCGCCCGACAGGGTTCCGGCGAGCAGTACTTC,CASSARQGSGEQYF
TRBJ2-7,16,-,TRBV5-1,TRBD1,TGCGCCAGCAGCATAGCCGCCGGGACAGGGCTCGACGAGCAGTACTTC,CASSIAAGTGLDEQYF
TRBJ1-2,11,-,TRBV29-1,-,TGCAGCGTTGAAATGGGATATGGCTACACCTTC,CSVEMGYGYTF
TRBJ2-3,16,-,TRBV7-2,-,TGTGCCAGCAGCAAGAACGGGGCGGGAATCACAGATACGCAGTATTTT,CASSKNGAGITDTQYF
TRBJ1-1,14,-,TRBV9,-,TGTGCCAGCAGCGTAGCCGGGGGTAACACTGAAGCTTTCTTT,CASSVAGGNTEAFF
TRBJ1-2,15,-,TRBV5-8,TRBD1,TGTGCCAGCAGGTTGACAGGGTCCGGAAGCTATGGCTACACCTTC,CASRLTGSGSYGYTF
TRBJ1-5,14,-,TRBV29-1,TRBD1,TGCAGCGTTGTGTCAGGGGGTAGCAATCAGCCCCAGCATTTT,CSVVSGGSNQPQHF
TRBJ2-1,14,-,TRBV25-1,-,TGTGCCAGCAGTGAAAAAACTAGTGTCAAGGGGCAGTTCTTC,CASSEKTSVKGQFF
TRBJ2-3,15,-,TRBV5-4,TRBD2,TGTGCCAGCGCTGCGGGAGGGCCTAGCACAGATACGCAGTATTTT,CASAAGGPSTDTQYF
TRBJ2-1,11,-,TRBV29-1,-,TGCAGCGGGGCGATGGCCGCTGAGCAGTTCTTC,CSGAMAAEQFF
TRBJ2-1,16,-,TRBV4-2,TRBD2,TGTGCCAGCAGGACTTCGGGACTAGCGGGAGCAAGTGAGCAGTTCTTC,CASRTSGLAGASEQFF
TRBJ2-7,18,-,TRBV4-1,TRBD2,TGCGCCAGCAGCCAAGGGCTAGCGGGAGGGCTGAGCTCCTACGAGCAGTACTTC,CASSQGLAGGLSSYEQYF
TRBJ2-2,15,-,TRBV30,TRBD1,TGTGCCTGGAGTAGGGACAGGGCCGCGGTCGGGGAGCTGTTTTTT,CAWSRDRAAVGELFF
TRBJ2-3,18,-,TRBV5-4,-,TGTGCCAGCAGCTCCGGGTCCCTCTACTATTCTGACACAGATACGCAGTATTTT,CASSSGSLYYSDTDTQYF
TRBJ2-2,16,-,TRBV5-1,-,TGCGCCAGCAGCAATGGGGGGAGAAAAAGCACCGGGGAGCTGTTTTTT,CASSNGGRKSTGELFF
TRBJ2-7,15,-,TRBV19,TRBD1,TGTGCCAGACTTCCCGGGACAGGGGGCTCCTACGAGCAGTACTTC,CARLPGTGGSYEQYF
TRBJ1-3,15,-,TRBV5-4,-,TGTGCCAGCAGCTTGGGGGCAGGCGGTGGAAACACCATATATTTT,CASSLGAGGGNTIYF
TRBJ2-2,19,-,TRBV7-8,TRBD2,TGTGCCAGCAGCTTAGCTGGAGCGGGAGGGCCTGGGAGTACCGGGGAGCTGTTTTTT,CASSLAGAGGPGSTGELFF
TRBJ2-3,12,-,TRBV19,-,TGTGCCAGTAGTGATCCAGGGGATACGCAGTATTTT,CASSDPGDTQYF
TRBJ2-1,13,-,TRBV2,-,TGTGCCACTGAAGGGGGGGGTTACAATGAGCAGTTCTTC,CATEGGGYNEQFF
TRBJ2-2,13,-,TRBV27,-,TGTGCCACCAGGGGATTGAACACCGGGGAGCTGTTTTTT,CATRGLNTGELFF
TRBJ2-5,15,-,TRBV15,-,TGTGCCACCAGCAGAACCAGGGGCCCCCAAGAGACCCAGTACTTC,CATSRTRGPQETQYF
TRBJ2-5,13,-,TRBV6-5,-,TGTGCCAGCAGGGGACCAGGAGGGGAGACCCAGTACTTC,CASRGPGGETQYF
TRBJ2-7,12,-,TRBV5-6,-,TGTGCCAGCAGCTTGCGGGGCTACGAGCAGTACTTC,CASSLRGYEQYF
TRBJ1-1,14,-,TRBV5-1,-,TGCGCCAGCAGAAGGCTGGGTGAGACCACTGAAGCTTTCTTT,CASRRLGETTEAFF
TRBJ1-1,13,-,TRBV28,-,TGTGCCAGCAGAACATCAACGGACACTGAAGCTTTCTTT,CASRTSTDTEAFF
TRBJ1-1,14,-,TRBV5-1,-,TGCGCCAGCAGCTTGGCGCAGCAAAGGGCTGAAGCTTTCTTT,CASSLAQQRAEAFF
TRBJ2-3,15,-,TRBV19,TRBD2,TGTGCCAGTAGTGGACCGGGACTAGGCACAGATACGCAGTATTTT,CASSGPGLGTDTQYF
TRBJ2-3,16,-,TRBV7-2,TRBD2,TGTGCCAGCAGGAGCCGACTAGCGGGAGATGGAGATACGCAGTATTTT,CASRSRLAGDGDTQYF
TRBJ2-3,18,-,TRBV7-9,-,TGTGCCAGCAGCTTAGAAGAGCCGTATTGGACTAACACAGATACGCAGTATTTT,CASSLEEPYWTNTDTQYF
TRBJ2-3,16,-,TRBV7-3,TRBD2,TGTGCCAGCAGCTCCGGACTAGCGGCAGGTTTGGATACGCAGTATTTT,CASSSGLAAGLDTQYF
TRBJ2-5,12,-,TRBV19,-,TGTGCCAGGGGACGGGTTCGTGAGACCCAGTACTTC,CARGRVRETQYF
TRBJ1-2,14,-,TRBV2,-,TGTGCCAGTAAAAAAGCGGGACTCCTGACGCAGCACACCTTC,CASKKAGLLTQHTF
TRBJ2-1,11,-,TRBV20-1,-,TGCAGTGGGACTTCCTACAATGAGCAGTTCTTC,CSGTSYNEQFF
TRBJ2-1,15,-,TRBV11-2,TRBD2,TGTGCCAGCAGCTTTAGCGGGAGTTCCGGCGGCGAGCAGTTCTTC,CASSFSGSSGGEQFF
TRBJ1-2,13,-,TRBV5-6,-,TGTGCCAGCAGCATAACTCGGGCTTATGGCTACACCTTC,CASSITRAYGYTF
TRBJ2-5,14,once,TRBV2,TRBD1,TGTGCCAGCAGGATTGACAGGGGTGGCGAGACCCAGTACTTC,CASRIDRGGETQYF
TRBJ2-1,17,-,TRBV10-3,TRBD1,TGTGCCATCAGTGAGAAGGGGACAGGGGAGTTATCCAATGAGCAGTTCTTC,CAISEKGTGELSNEQFF
TRBJ1-2,13,once,TRBV19,-,TGTGCCAGTAGTATGGACGGAGGCTATGGCTACACCTTC,CASSMDGGYGYTF
TRBJ2-1,18,-,TRBV7-9,-,TGTGCCAGCAGTTTAGGGTTGTATCAGGGCCCCAAGAGGGATGAGCAGTTCTTC,CASSLGLYQGPKRDEQFF
TRBJ1-2,14,-,TRBV28,-,TGTGCCAGCAGTTTGAGACTTCAACTGCATGGCTACACCTTC,CASSLRLQLHGYTF
TRBJ2-1,16,-,TRBV4-1,-,TGCGCCAGCAGCCAAGGATCCAGCGTATCTTACAATGAGCAGTTCTTC,CASSQGSSVSYNEQFF
TRBJ1-5,15,-,TRBV7-2,-,TGTGCCAGCAGCTTACTGTGGGCGAGCAATCAGCCCCAGCATTTT,CASSLLWASNQPQHF